Each of the 6 T cell receptor beta chains below was sequenced from the same sample in a study of blood T cell repertoires in COVID-19. Repertoires were generated with immunoSEQ multiplex PCR, while TCRdb's copy carries only in-frame clones and drops some. Altogether fewer than 250,000 clones are present, 88% being singletons, with the ten largest covering 1.7%. The sample comprised peripheral blood. These receptors were collected from a man between 65 and 85 years old with acute or convalescent COVID-19.

The chain joins TRBV6-2 or TRBV6-3 to TRBJ1-5; TRBD1 is a possible D gene (5 bases). V was cut by 5 bases and J by 2 bases, with 10 bases left in between. CDR3 length: 14 residues. CDR1 is MNHEY, CDR2 SVGEGT, per germline. The CDR3 coding sequence is TGTGCCAGCAGTAACCCGGGGGGCAATCAGCCCCAGCATTTT. Its protein product is CASSNPGGNQPQHF.

V is TRBV3-1 (or the pseudogene TRBV3-2) and J is TRBJ1-6, with D possibly matching TRBD1 (6 bases). From germline, CDR1 is LGHDT and CDR2 YNNKEL (reference sequence). V lost 3 bases and J lost 13, with 10 bases in between. The CDR3 loop spans 12 amino acids. The CDR3 sequence is CASSHQQGPLHF. DNA for the CDR3: TGTGCCAGCAGCCACCAACAGGGTCCCCTCCACTTT.

V is TRBV7-8 and J is TRBJ2-3, with D uncertain. The length of the CDR3 is 14 residues. V lost 4 bases, J lost 0 bases, and 8 bases lay in between. CDR1 is SGHVS, CDR2 FQNEAQ, per germline. The CDR3 is CASSSKSSTDTQYF. Here the CDR3 DNA reads TGTGCCAGCAGCTCCAAGAGTAGCACAGATACGCAGTATTTT.

This rearrangement joins TRBV27 to TRBJ1-1; weak D call: TRBD1 (6 bases). The CDR3 has 13 residues. Deletions cut 7 bases from V and 1 base from J, with 10 bases between. From germline, CDR1 is MNHEY and CDR2 SMNVEV (reference sequence). The CDR3 DNA reads TGTGCCAGCACCTCGGGACAGAACACTGAAGCTTTCTTT. It specifies CASTSGQNTEAFF.

The rearrangement links TRBV2 to TRBJ2-1, with TRBD1 matching over 8 bases. The germline V gene has CDR1 SNHLY and CDR2 FYNNEI. The CDR3 length is 15 residues. J was trimmed by 8 bases and V by 5 bases; bases with no gene match: 11. CDR3 in DNA: TGTGCCAGCAGTTCTGACAGGGGCGCGGTCTATGAGCAGTTCTTC. Protein product: CASSSDRGAVYEQFF.

V usage is TRBV9 and J usage is TRBJ2-1; possibly TRBD1 for D (6 bases). CDR3 length: 16 residues. Germline loops: CDR1 SGDLS, CDR2 YYNGEE. V was pared by 0 bases and J by 0 bases, with 10 bases between. The CDR3 nucleotides are TGTGCCAGCAGCGTAGGTACAGGGAGCTCCTACAATGAGCAGTTCTTC. Translation: CASSVGTGSSYNEQFF.